These 27 T cell receptor beta chains were all obtained from the same sample, sequenced in a study of Ad26.COV2.S vaccination and SARS-CoV-2 variants. TCRdb's copy holds only in-frame clones and misses some; the assay was immunoSEQ multiplex PCR. The sample consists of about 350,000 clones, 70% to 90% of them appearing once. The treatment was: 15 to 20 received Ad26.COV2.S at low or high dose, single or two shots; about five received placebo; per-sample allocation not given. Day 63 following the first vaccine or placebo injection was when the samples were taken. This specimen was peripheral blood, taken in a trial of Ad26.COV2.S vaccine versus placebo. The receptors were sampled from a person aged 18 to 65 who received the Ad26.COV2.S COVID-19 vaccine or a placebo.

J is TRBJ1-6 and V is TRBV11-2; D is ambiguous. The CDR3 contains 18 residues. CDR1 and CDR2 (germline): SGHAT, FQNNGV. V lost 0 bases to trimming and J lost 7 bases, with 19 bases between them. The CDR3 DNA reads TGTGCCAGCAGCTTAGATGTTAGCAATGAAGAAGGGAATTCACCCCTCCACTTT. Translation gives CASSLDVSNEEGNSPLHF.

This sequence joins TRBV27 and TRBJ2-1; possible D gene TRBD1, 6 bases. CDR1 MNHEY and CDR2 SMNVEV come from the germline V gene (reference sequence). The CDR3 contains 14 residues. With 3 bases removed from V and 6 bases from J, the gap between germline ends came to 12 bases. In DNA form, the CDR3 reads TGTGCCAGCAGTTTCCGCGGACAGTCCAATGAGCAGTTCTTC. Its protein product is CASSFRGQSNEQFF.

The chain carries TRBV9 and TRBJ1-4, with D tentatively TRBD1 (6 bases). This CDR3 region has 14 residues. With 4 bases removed from V and 2 bases from J, the gap between germline ends came to 9 bases. Germline V gene data show CDR1 as SGDLS and CDR2 as YYNGEE. The CDR3 sequence is CASSPQGTNEKLFF. The CDR3 DNA sequence: TGTGCCAGCAGCCCCCAGGGGACTAATGAAAAACTGTTTTTT.

V usage is TRBV29-1 and J usage is TRBJ2-1, with D tentatively TRBD2 (6 bases). Trimming stripped 4 bases from V and 0 bases from J, with 10 bases between. The CDR3 totals 14 residues. Germline CDR1 and CDR2: SQVTM and ANQGSEA. CDR3 in amino acids: CSVVKAGSYNEQFF. The CDR3 bases are TGCAGCGTTGTAAAAGCGGGCTCCTACAATGAGCAGTTCTTC.

This chain connects TRBV4-3 to TRBJ2-1; 10 nucleotides line up with TRBD2. The CDR3 length is 14 residues. CDR1 and CDR2 from the germline V gene are LGHNA and YSLEER. The trim removed 5 bases at V and 7 bases at J, leaving 5 bases unmatched. CDR3 amino acids: CASSSPTSGNEQFF. In DNA, the CDR3 is TGCGCCAGCAGCTCCCCGACTAGCGGGAATGAGCAGTTCTTC.

The chain couples TRBV6-6 to TRBJ1-1; no clear D gene. This CDR3 contains 14 residues. From germline, CDR1 is MNHNY and CDR2 SVGAGI (reference sequence). Trimming took 6 bases from V and 2 from J, leaving 13 bases between them. This chain's CDR3 is CASRGRIGNTEAFF. In DNA, the CDR3 is TGTGCCAGCAGGGGCAGGATTGGCAACACTGAAGCTTTCTTT.

V is TRBV7-9 and J is TRBJ1-6; D remains unclear. The V gene lost 5 bases and the J gene lost 7 bases, with 12 bases spanning the gap. CDR1 is SEHNR and CDR2 is FQNEAQ in the germline V gene (reference sequence). This CDR3 has 14 residues. This chain's CDR3 is CASSLDVGNSPLHF. The CDR3 coding sequence is TGTGCCAGCAGCCTCGATGTGGGAAATTCACCCCTCCACTTT.

V is TRBV21-1 and J is TRBJ2-7; the table gives TRBD2 as D, unverified against the DNA. TRBV21-1 is classified as a pseudogene. The CDR3 is 12 residues long. In DNA form, the CDR3 reads TGTGCCCAAAGCGGGGGGGATGGCGAGCAGTACTTC. Translating it yields CAQSGGDGEQYF.

This chain uses TRBV6-5 with TRBJ2-7; TRBD1 might be the D (5 bases). This CDR3 spans 15 amino acids. Germline loops: CDR1 MNHEY, CDR2 SVGAGI. V lost 5 bases and J lost 0, with 14 bases in between. The CDR3 coding sequence is TGTGCCAGCAGTCAGACAGAGTACAGCTCCTACGAGCAGTACTTC. The encoded protein is CASSQTEYSSYEQYF.

The chain links TRBV5-5 to TRBJ1-1; D ambiguous. The CDR3 totals 12 residues. Trimming stripped 2 bases from V and 11 bases from J, with 13 bases between. Germline V CDR1 and CDR2: SGHKS, YYEKEE (reference sequence). The CDR3 DNA follows: TGTGCCAGCAGCTTTCCGGGGTCCAATGCTTTCTTT. Translated, it gives CASSFPGSNAFF.

The chain couples TRBV2 to TRBJ2-1; either TRBD1 or TRBD2 may fit D (5 bases each). The V gene lost 4 bases and the J gene lost 0 bases, with 10 bases spanning the gap. There are 15 residues in the CDR3. The germline CDR1 and CDR2 sequences are SNHLY and FYNNEI. The CDR3 region is CASSGSGTSYNEQFF. The DNA for the CDR3 is TGTGCCAGCAGTGGGTCGGGGACCTCCTACAATGAGCAGTTCTTC.

This clone appeared a single time. J is TRBJ1-4 and V is TRBV19; TRBD1 agrees at 9 bases. CDR1 is LNHDA and CDR2 is SQIVND in the germline V gene (reference sequence). V shed 5 bases and J 10 bases; nucleotides not matched to a gene: 14. CDR3 length: 16 residues. This CDR3 is CASSEPAGTGYGKLFF. CDR3 bases: TGTGCCAGTAGTGAACCCGCAGGGACAGGGTACGGAAAACTGTTTTTT.

This clone is a singleton in its sample. V and J are TRBV6-1 and TRBJ2-7; 7 nucleotides match TRBD2. V lost 0 bases, J lost 7 bases, and 12 bases stayed unmatched. The CDR3 totals 16 residues. Germline CDR1 reads MNHNS; CDR2 reads SASEGT. Here the CDR3 reads CASSEALVLATGEQYF. The CDR3 DNA sequence: TGTGCCAGCAGTGAAGCGCTTGTACTAGCGACCGGGGAGCAGTACTTC.

V is TRBV11-2 and J is TRBJ2-2; 7 bases are a match to TRBD2. V gave up 0 bases and J gave up 1 base; unmatched junction bases: 8. This CDR3 is built from 18 residues. The germline gives CDR1 SGHAT, CDR2 FQNNGV. This CDR3 is CASSLDWYLAENTGELFF. CDR3 DNA: TGTGCCAGCAGCTTAGATTGGTACCTAGCGGAGAACACCGGGGAGCTGTTTTTT.

Details on this clone: The sample carries other DNA sequences with the same CDR3. V and J are TRBV12-3 or TRBV12-4 and TRBJ1-2; D is undetermined. V lost 5 bases to trimming and J lost 2 bases, with 3 bases between them. The CDR3 spans 11 residues. DNA for the CDR3: TGTGCCAGCAGTCCGAACTATGGCTACACCTTC. As protein: CASSPNYGYTF.

This chain connects TRBV7-6 to TRBJ1-6; TRBD1 agrees at 7 bases. J lost 7 bases, V lost 6 bases, and 6 bases had no gene match. Germline CDR1 and CDR2: SGHVS and FNYEAQ. The CDR3 is 14 residues long. The CDR3 loop is CASSTGTVNSPLHF. In nucleotides, the CDR3 is TGTGCCAGCAGTACCGGGACAGTGAATTCACCCCTCCACTTT.

The CDR3 is CASSQDQDRGQHEQFF. DNA of the CDR3: TGCGCCAGCAGCCAAGATCAGGACAGGGGGCAACATGAGCAGTTCTTC. The V and J genes are TRBV4-1 and TRBJ2-1, with 11 bases matching TRBD1. The V gene's germline CDR1 is MGHRA and CDR2 YSYEKL. V shed 0 bases and J 8 bases; nucleotides not matched to a gene: 6. This CDR3 spans 16 amino acids.

The V and J genes are TRBV7-9 and TRBJ2-7, with a possible D match to TRBD2 (5 bases). The CDR3 extends over 13 amino acids. V was clipped by 6 bases and J by 3 bases, with 12 bases between them. Germline CDR1 and CDR2: SEHNR and FQNEAQ (reference sequence). CDR3 bases: TGTGCCAGCAGTCGAGGGCCGGTCTACGAGCAGTACTTC. Encoded protein: CASSRGPVYEQYF.

The CDR3 DNA follows: TGTGCCACCAGTGATCCCGGGACTAGCGGGGACACCGGGGAGCTGTTTTTT. It is translated as CATSDPGTSGDTGELFF. V usage is TRBV24-1 and J usage is TRBJ2-2; 13 bases align to TRBD2. After removal of 3 bases from V and 3 bases from J, the junction contained 3 bases not matched to a gene. Per the germline V gene, CDR1 is KGHDR and CDR2 is SFDVKD. The CDR3 consists of 17 residues.

This clone was found once. This chain uses TRBV5-1 with TRBJ2-1; the D is unclear. V was cut by 4 bases and J by 7 bases, with 9 bases left in between. CDR3 size: 12 residues. Germline V CDR1 and CDR2: SGHRS, YFSETQ. The CDR3 spells CASSPHSNEQFF. CDR3 DNA: TGCGCCAGCAGCCCTCACTCGAATGAGCAGTTCTTC.

The J gene is TRBJ1-1, the V gene TRBV7-9; D remains unclear. Germline loops: CDR1 SEHNR, CDR2 FQNEAQ (reference sequence). The CDR3 sequence is 12 residues long. V lost 4 bases and J 10 bases, leaving 13 bases between the germline ends. The CDR3 DNA sequence: TGTGCCAGCAGCTCTCCGGTCCCGGGAGCTTTCTTT. It specifies CASSSPVPGAFF.

The chain has TRBV5-6 and TRBJ2-5, with 8 bases identical to TRBD1. V lost 3 bases to trimming and J lost 1 base; unmatched junction nucleotides: 2. The CDR3 loop spans 14 amino acids. CDR1 is SGHDT and CDR2 is YYEEEE in the germline V gene. The CDR3 DNA follows: TGTGCCAGCAGCTGGACAGGGATCCAAGAGACCCAGTACTTC. Its translation: CASSWTGIQETQYF.

The chain is built from TRBV2 and TRBJ2-7; weak D call: TRBD2 (7 bases). Germline V gene data show CDR1 as SNHLY and CDR2 as FYNNEI. The CDR3 has 16 residues. V was shortened by 6 bases and J by 2 bases, with 20 bases between the two germline ends. The CDR3 protein is CASRPSDGGGPYEQYF. CDR3 coding DNA: TGTGCCAGCAGGCCCTCCGATGGCGGGGGCCCCTACGAGCAGTACTTC. The variable domain in full, with the rest retrieved from reference TRBV2 and TRBJ2-7, is EPEVTQTPSHQVTQMGQEVILRCVPISNHLYFYWYRQILGQKVEFLVSFYNNEISEKSEIFDDQFSVERPDGSNFTLKIRSTKLEDSAMYFCASRPSDGGGPYEQYFGPGTRLTVT.

This clone was observed many times. The chain is built from TRBV6-5 and TRBJ2-3, with 7 bases matching TRBD1. Germline loops: CDR1 MNHEY, CDR2 SVGAGI. The length of the CDR3 is 13 residues. V shed 6 bases, J shed 6 bases, and the junction held 6 bases outside the gene matches. The CDR3 sequence is CASRGTVPDTQYF. Here the CDR3 DNA reads TGTGCCAGCAGGGGGACAGTGCCCGATACGCAGTATTTT.

The V gene is TRBV21-1, the J gene TRBJ2-3; the table calls TRBD2, which could not be checked here. TRBV21-1 is recorded as a pseudogene. This CDR3 spans 18 amino acids. The CDR3 reads CASSKWGLGLAGVDTQYF. The CDR3 DNA is TGTGCCAGCAGCAAATGGGGGCTAGGACTAGCGGGAGTAGATACGCAGTATTTT.

This clone was recorded only once. V usage is TRBV6-5 and J usage is TRBJ1-1; 8 nucleotides line up with TRBD1. CDR3 length: 15 amino acids. The V segment lost 5 bases and the J segment 4 bases; nucleotides outside the gene matches: 9. Germline assignment: CDR1 MNHEY and CDR2 SVGAGI. CDR3 sequence: CASSTQGVWSTEAFF. For the CDR3, the DNA is TGTGCCAGCAGTACACAGGGGGTATGGAGCACTGAAGCTTTCTTT.

The chain has TRBV4-3 and TRBJ2-1; TRBD1 aligns across 8 bases. CDR1 and CDR2 (germline): LGHNA, YSLEER. The CDR3 consists of 16 residues. With V trimmed by 4 bases and J by 2 bases, 7 bases remained unmatched. CDR3 sequence: CASSPRTGRPYNEQFF. CDR3 nucleotide sequence: TGCGCCAGCAGCCCCCGGACAGGGAGACCCTACAATGAGCAGTTCTTC.